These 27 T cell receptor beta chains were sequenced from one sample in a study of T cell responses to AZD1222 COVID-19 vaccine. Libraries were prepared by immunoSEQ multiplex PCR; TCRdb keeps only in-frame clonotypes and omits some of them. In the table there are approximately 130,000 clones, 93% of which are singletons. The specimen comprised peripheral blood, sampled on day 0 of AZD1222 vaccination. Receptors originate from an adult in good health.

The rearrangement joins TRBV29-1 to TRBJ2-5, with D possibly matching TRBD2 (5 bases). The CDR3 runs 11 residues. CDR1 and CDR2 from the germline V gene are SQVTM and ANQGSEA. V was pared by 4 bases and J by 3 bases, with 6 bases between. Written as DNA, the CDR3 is TGCAGCGTTGCGCGGGAAGAGACCCAGTACTTC. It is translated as CSVAREETQYF.

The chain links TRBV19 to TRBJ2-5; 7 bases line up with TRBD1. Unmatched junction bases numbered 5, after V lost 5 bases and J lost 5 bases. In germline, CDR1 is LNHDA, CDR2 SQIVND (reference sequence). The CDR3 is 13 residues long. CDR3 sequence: CASSVTGTETQYF. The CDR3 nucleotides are TGTGCCAGTAGTGTGACAGGGACCGAGACCCAGTACTTC.

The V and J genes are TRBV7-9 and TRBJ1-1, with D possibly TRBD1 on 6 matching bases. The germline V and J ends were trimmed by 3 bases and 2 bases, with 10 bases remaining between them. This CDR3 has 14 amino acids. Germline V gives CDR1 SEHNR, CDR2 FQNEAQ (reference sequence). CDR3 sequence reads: CASSFGTPNTEAFF. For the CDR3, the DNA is TGTGCCAGCAGCTTCGGGACACCAAACACTGAAGCTTTCTTT.

The CDR3: CASRGTVQGEKLFF. CDR3 bases: TGTGCCAGCAGGGGGACAGTACAGGGGGAAAAACTGTTTTTT. The chain employs TRBV2 and TRBJ1-4; 7 bases are a match to TRBD1. Germline CDR1 SNHLY, CDR2 FYNNEI. After removal of 6 bases from V and 8 bases from J, the junction contained 9 bases not matched to a gene. The CDR3 is made up of 14 amino acids.

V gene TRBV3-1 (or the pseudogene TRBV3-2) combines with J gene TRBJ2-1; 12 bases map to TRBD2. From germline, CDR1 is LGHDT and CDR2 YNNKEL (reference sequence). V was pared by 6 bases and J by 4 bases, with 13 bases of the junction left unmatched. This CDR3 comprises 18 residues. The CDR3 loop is CASRGQATLAGGYNEQFF. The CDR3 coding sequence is TGTGCCAGCAGGGGACAGGCAACCCTAGCGGGGGGGTACAATGAGCAGTTCTTC.

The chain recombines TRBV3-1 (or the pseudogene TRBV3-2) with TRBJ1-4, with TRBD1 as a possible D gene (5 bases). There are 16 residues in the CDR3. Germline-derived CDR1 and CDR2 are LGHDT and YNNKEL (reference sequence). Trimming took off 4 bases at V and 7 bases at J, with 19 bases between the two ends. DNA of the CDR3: TGTGCCAGCAGCCCAGGGTCTCACCCGCGACGTGAAAAACTGTTTTTT. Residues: CASSPGSHPRREKLFF.

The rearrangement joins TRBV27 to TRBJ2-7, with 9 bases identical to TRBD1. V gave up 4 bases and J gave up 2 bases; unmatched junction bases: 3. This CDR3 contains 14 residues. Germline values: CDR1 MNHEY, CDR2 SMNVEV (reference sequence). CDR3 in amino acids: CASSSRTGAYEQYF. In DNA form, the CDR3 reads TGTGCCAGCAGTTCCCGGACAGGGGCCTACGAGCAGTACTTC.

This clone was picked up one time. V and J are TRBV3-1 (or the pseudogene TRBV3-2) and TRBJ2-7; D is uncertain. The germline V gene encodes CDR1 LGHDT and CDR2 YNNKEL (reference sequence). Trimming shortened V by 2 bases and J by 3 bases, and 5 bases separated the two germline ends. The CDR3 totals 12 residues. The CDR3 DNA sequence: TGTGCCAGCAGCCAAAATAGCTACGAGCAGTACTTC. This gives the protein CASSQNSYEQYF.

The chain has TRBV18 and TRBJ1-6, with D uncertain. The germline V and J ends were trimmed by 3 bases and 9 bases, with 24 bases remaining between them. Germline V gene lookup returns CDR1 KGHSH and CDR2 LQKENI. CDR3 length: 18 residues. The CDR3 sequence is CASSPAAWSARRGSPLHF. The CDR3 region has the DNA TGTGCCAGCTCACCCGCAGCGTGGTCAGCCCGGAGAGGTTCACCCCTCCACTTT.

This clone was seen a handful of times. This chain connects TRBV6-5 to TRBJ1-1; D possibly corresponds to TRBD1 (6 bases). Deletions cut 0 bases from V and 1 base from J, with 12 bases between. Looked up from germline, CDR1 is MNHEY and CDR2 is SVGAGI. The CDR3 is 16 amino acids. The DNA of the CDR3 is TGTGCCAGCAGTTACTCGAACCTGGACAGGAACACTGAAGCTTTCTTT. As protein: CASSYSNLDRNTEAFF.

CDR3 loop: CASSLRQGDTEAFF. For the CDR3, the DNA is TGTGCCAGCAGCCTGCGACAGGGTGACACTGAAGCTTTCTTT. The chain employs TRBV7-9 and TRBJ1-1; TRBD1 aligns across 7 bases. CDR3 size: 14 residues. The germline V gene has CDR1 SEHNR and CDR2 FQNEAQ (reference sequence). V shed 5 bases, J shed 3 bases, and the junction held 6 bases outside the gene matches. Supplemented by reference TRBV7-9 and TRBJ1-1, the full variable domain reads DTGVSQNPRHKITKRGQNVTFRCDPISEHNRLYWYRQTLGQGPEFLTYFQNEAQLEKSRLLSDRFSAERPKGSFSTLEIQRTEQGDSAMYLCASSLRQGDTEAFFGQGTRLTVV.

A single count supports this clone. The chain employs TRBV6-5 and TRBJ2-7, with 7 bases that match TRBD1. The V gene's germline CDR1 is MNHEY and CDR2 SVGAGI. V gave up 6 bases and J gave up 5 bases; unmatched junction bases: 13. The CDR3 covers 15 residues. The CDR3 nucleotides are TGTGCCAGCAGCCGATCGGGACAGCCGAGTGACGAGCAGTACTTC. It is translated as CASSRSGQPSDEQYF.

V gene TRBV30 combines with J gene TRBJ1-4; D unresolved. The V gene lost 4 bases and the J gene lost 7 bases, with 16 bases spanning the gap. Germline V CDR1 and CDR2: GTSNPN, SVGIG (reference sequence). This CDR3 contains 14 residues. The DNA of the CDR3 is TGTGCCTGGACCCCGACGGCGAGTGGTGAAAAACTGTTTTTT. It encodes CAWTPTASGEKLFF.

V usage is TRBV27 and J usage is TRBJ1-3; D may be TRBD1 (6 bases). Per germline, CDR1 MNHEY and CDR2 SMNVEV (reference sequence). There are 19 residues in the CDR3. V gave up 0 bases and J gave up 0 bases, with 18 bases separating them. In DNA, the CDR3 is TGTGCCAGCAGTTTATCGGCAAGGACAGCAGGTGACTCTGGAAACACCATATATTTT. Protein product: CASSLSARTAGDSGNTIYF.

CDR3 in amino acids: CAIRGGENSGNTIYF. The DNA of the CDR3 is TGTGCCATCAGGGGGGGGGAAAACTCTGGAAACACCATATATTTT. The V call is TRBV10-3, the J call TRBJ1-3; weak D call: TRBD1 (5 bases). The CDR3 has 15 amino acids. V dropped 6 bases and J dropped 0 bases, with 12 bases sitting between them. Germline V gene data show CDR1 as ENHRY and CDR2 as SYGVKD.

The CDR3 loop is CASSWGTYGYTF. The CDR3 DNA follows: TGCGCCAGCAGCTGGGGTACCTATGGCTACACCTTC. The rearrangement joins TRBV5-1 to TRBJ1-2; D gene unclear. CDR1 is SGHRS and CDR2 is YFSETQ in the germline V gene. CDR3 size: 12 residues. V gave up 3 bases and J gave up 4 bases, with 7 bases separating them.

The CDR3 sequence: CASSRDRGSEKLFF. DNA for the CDR3: TGTGCCAGTAGCAGGGACAGAGGATCTGAAAAACTGTTTTTT. The chain carries TRBV19 and TRBJ1-4; 7 bases align to TRBD1. Germline lookup yields CDR1 LNHDA and CDR2 SQIVND (reference sequence). The J segment lost 7 bases and the V segment lost 6 bases, leaving 8 bases of the junction unmatched. The CDR3 has 14 amino acids.

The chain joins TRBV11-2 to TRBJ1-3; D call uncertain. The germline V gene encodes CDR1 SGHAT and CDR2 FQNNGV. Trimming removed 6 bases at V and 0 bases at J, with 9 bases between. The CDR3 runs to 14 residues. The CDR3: CASRIGVSGNTIYF. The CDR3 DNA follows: TGTGCCAGCAGAATTGGAGTCTCTGGAAACACCATATATTTT.

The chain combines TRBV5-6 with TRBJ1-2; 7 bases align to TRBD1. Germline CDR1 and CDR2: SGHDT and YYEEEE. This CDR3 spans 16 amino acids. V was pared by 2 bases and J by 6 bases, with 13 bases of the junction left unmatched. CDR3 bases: TGTGCCAGCAGCTTAGGACAGGCAGGGGCCTTCAATGGCTACACCTTC. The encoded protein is CASSLGQAGAFNGYTF.

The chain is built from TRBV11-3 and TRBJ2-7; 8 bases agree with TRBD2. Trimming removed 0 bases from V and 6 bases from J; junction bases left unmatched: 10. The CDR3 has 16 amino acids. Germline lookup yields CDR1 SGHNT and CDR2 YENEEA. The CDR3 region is CASSLDGRAGRGEQYF. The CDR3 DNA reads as TGTGCCAGCAGCTTAGACGGGAGGGCAGGGAGAGGCGAGCAGTACTTC.

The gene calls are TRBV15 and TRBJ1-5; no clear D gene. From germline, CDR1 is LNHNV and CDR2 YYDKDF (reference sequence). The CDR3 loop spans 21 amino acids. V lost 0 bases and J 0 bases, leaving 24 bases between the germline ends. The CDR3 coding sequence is TGTGCCACCAGCAGAGATCTAGGAGAATCAATTCCCCGCCATAGCAATCAGCCCCAGCATTTT. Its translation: CATSRDLGESIPRHSNQPQHF.

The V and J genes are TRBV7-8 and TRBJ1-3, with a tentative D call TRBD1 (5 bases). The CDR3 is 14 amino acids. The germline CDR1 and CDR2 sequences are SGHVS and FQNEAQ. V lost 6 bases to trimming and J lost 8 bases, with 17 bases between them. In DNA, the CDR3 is TGTGCCAGCAGTCCTCTCCAGGGAGGGTACACCATATATTTT. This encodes CASSPLQGGYTIYF.

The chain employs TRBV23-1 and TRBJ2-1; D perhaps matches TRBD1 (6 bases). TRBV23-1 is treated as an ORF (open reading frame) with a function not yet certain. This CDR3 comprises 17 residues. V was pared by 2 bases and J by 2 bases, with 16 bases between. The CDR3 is CASSQPSGAIPYNEQFF. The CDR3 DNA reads TGCGCCAGCAGTCAACCTTCAGGGGCAATCCCCTACAATGAGCAGTTCTTC.

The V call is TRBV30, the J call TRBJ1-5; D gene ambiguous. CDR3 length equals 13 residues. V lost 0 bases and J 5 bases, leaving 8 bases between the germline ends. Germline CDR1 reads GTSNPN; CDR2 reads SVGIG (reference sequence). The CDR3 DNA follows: TGTGCCTGGAGTGTGGGAACTGATCAGCCCCAGCATTTT. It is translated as CAWSVGTDQPQHF.

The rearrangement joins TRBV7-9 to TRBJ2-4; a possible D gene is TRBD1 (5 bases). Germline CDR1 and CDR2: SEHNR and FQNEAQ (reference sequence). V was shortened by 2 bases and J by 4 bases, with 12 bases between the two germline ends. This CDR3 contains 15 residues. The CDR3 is CASSLNKAGKNIQYF. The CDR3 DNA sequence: TGTGCCAGCAGCTTAAATAAAGCAGGGAAAAACATTCAGTACTTC.

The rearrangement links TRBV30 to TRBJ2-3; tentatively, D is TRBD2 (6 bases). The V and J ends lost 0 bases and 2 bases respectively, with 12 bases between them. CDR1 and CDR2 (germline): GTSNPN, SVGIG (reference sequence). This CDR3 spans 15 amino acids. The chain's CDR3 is CAWSVRGGATDTQYF. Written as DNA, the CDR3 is TGTGCCTGGAGTGTAAGGGGCGGGGCCACAGATACGCAGTATTTT.

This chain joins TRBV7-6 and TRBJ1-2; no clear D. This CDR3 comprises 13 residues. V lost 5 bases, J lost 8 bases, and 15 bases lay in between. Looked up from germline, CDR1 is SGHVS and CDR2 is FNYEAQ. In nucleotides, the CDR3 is TGTGCCAGCAGCCCCTACACCTGGGCGGGCTACACCTTC. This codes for CASSPYTWAGYTF. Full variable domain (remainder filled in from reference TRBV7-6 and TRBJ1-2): GAGVSQSPRYKVTKRGQDVALRCDPISGHVSLYWYRQALGQGPEFLTYFNYEAQQDKSGLPNDRFSAERPEGSISTLTIQRTEQRDSAMYRCASSPYTWAGYTFGSGTRLTVV.